The rows below give T cell receptor beta chains drawn from one sample of a study of molecular identifiers for immune sequencing clone quantification. TCRdb called the PCR reads again in MiXCR, with one record for every CDR3 protein. This table has roughly 630,000 distinct CDR3 sequences, less than 30% appearing once. The material sequenced was naive CD8+ T cells from blood, with Jurkat cell RNA spiked in. These receptor sequences come from a human donor in good health. Some libraries in this study had Jurkat cell RNA spiked in. Both conserved end residues are part of each CDR3. A D gene is named only where the DNA matches it firmly. The listing skips clone size in some rows; elsewhere it reads once, few, many or a size class.

d_gene,abundance,v_gene,j_gene,len,CDR3nt,CDR3aa
NA,many,TRBV7-2,TRBJ2-3,13,TGTGCCAGCAGCTTAGGAGGACCGATTACGCAGTATTTT,CASSLGGPITQYF
TRBD2,NA,TRBV5-1,TRBJ2-5,18,TGCGCCAGCAGCCCGGAATGGGGGGATGCGGGAGGGCCCGAGACCCAGTACTTC,CASSPEWGDAGGPETQYF
NA,many,TRBV7-6,TRBJ2-3,14,TGTGCCAGCAGCTTAGATTCGGCGAGTGATACGCAGTATTTT,CASSLDSASDTQYF
NA,many,TRBV6-5,TRBJ2-2,13,TGTGCCAGCAGTTGGACAGCCACCGGGGAGCTGTTTTTT,CASSWTATGELFF
NA,many,TRBV27,TRBJ2-7,15,TGTGCCAGCAGTCCCAAGGACAGTTACTCCTACGAGCAGTACTTC,CASSPKDSYSYEQYF
TRBD2,few,TRBV6-2/TRBV6-3,TRBJ2-7,16,TGTGCCAGCTCGGGGCTAGCGGGAGTCTCCTCCTACGAGCAGTACTTC,CASSGLAGVSSYEQYF
NA,NA,TRBV20-1,TRBJ1-1,11,TGCAGTGCTAGACGGATAACTGAAGCTTTCTTT,CSARRITEAFF
NA,few,TRBV30,TRBJ1-1,12,TGTGCCTGGAGTGTAATGGGAACTGAAGCTTTCTTT,CAWSVMGTEAFF
NA,NA,TRBV7-6,TRBJ2-5,14,TGTGCCAGCAGCAACGGATGGGGGCAAGAGACCCAGTACTTC,CASSNGWGQETQYF
TRBD2,many,TRBV3-1,TRBJ2-3,16,TGTGCCAGCAGCGAGCTAGCGGGGGCGTTCACAGATACGCAGTATTTT,CASSELAGAFTDTQYF
NA,NA,TRBV2,TRBJ2-7,12,TGTGCCAGCACTAAGACAGACTACGAGCAGTACTTC,CASTKTDYEQYF
TRBD1,NA,TRBV6-2/TRBV6-3,TRBJ2-7,15,TGTGCCAGCAGGAATCCGGGACAGGGATCGTACGAGCAGTACTTC,CASRNPGQGSYEQYF
NA,NA,TRBV19,TRBJ1-4,12,TGTGCCAGTCAAGGAAGCATGGCGGGACCTCATTTT,CASQGSMAGPHF
NA,NA,TRBV12-3/TRBV12-4,TRBJ2-1,13,TGTGCCAGCAGTCATAGCGGACCCAATGAGCAGTTCTTC,CASSHSGPNEQFF
NA,many,TRBV29-1,TRBJ1-4,17,TGCAGCGTTCGATTACAGGACCCTGACTCACCTAATGAAAAACTGTTTTTT,CSVRLQDPDSPNEKLFF
NA,NA,TRBV7-8,TRBJ1-5,13,TGTGCCAGCAGCGACCCTTACGATCAGCCCCAGCATTTT,CASSDPYDQPQHF
TRBD2,NA,TRBV29-1,TRBJ2-1,15,TGCAGCGTTGTACTAGCGGCCAGCTCCTACAATGAGCAGTTCTTC,CSVVLAASSYNEQFF
NA,few,TRBV9,TRBJ2-1,14,TGTGCCAGCACCACTACCCTGACAGACAATGAGCAGTTCTTC,CASTTTLTDNEQFF
TRBD1,few,TRBV10-3,TRBJ2-2,16,TGTGCCATCAGTGAGTTAGGGGGCCTGAACGCCGGGGAGCTGTTTTTT,CAISELGGLNAGELFF
NA,many,TRBV25-1,TRBJ2-6,13,TGTGCCAGCACCCATTCTGGGGCCAACGTCCTGACTTTC,CASTHSGANVLTF
NA,few,TRBV6-1,TRBJ2-5,13,TGTGCCAGCATTGATCGCCCGACGGTCGACCAGTACTTC,CASIDRPTVDQYF
NA,few,TRBV27,TRBJ1-5,15,TGTGCCAGCAGTCCTCTTGGGCCTAGCAATCAGCCCCAGCATTTT,CASSPLGPSNQPQHF
NA,NA,TRBV19,TRBJ2-3,15,TGTGCCACCCTCCCGTGGGGGGCCAGCACAGATACGCAGTATTTT,CATLPWGASTDTQYF
TRBD2,NA,TRBV9,TRBJ2-3,16,TGTGCCAGCAGCGTACTAGCGGGGGCTAGCACAGATACGCAGTATTTT,CASSVLAGASTDTQYF
NA,many,TRBV5-4,TRBJ2-1,13,TGTGCCAGCTCGGCGTCGTCCTACAATGAGCAGTTCTTC,CASSASSYNEQFF
TRBD2,NA,TRBV20-1,TRBJ2-2,16,TGCAGTGCTAGAGGCGCTAGCGGGAGGACCACCGGGGAGCTGTTTTTT,CSARGASGRTTGELFF
NA,few,TRBV12-3/TRBV12-4,TRBJ1-4,12,TGTGCCAGCATCAGGGGAGACGAAAAACTGTTTTTT,CASIRGDEKLFF
NA,few,TRBV19,TRBJ1-5,17,TGTGCCAGTAGTATAGTTTCAGGTGCCTATAGCAATCAGCCCCAGCATTTT,CASSIVSGAYSNQPQHF
NA,few,TRBV7-2,TRBJ2-7,15,TGTGCCAGCAGCCCCCGGGGCAGGGACTCCTACGAGCAGTACTTC,CASSPRGRDSYEQYF
NA,few,TRBV28,TRBJ2-7,15,TGTGCCAGCAGTTCCAGGGGTTTGCTATTCTACGAGCAGTACTTC,CASSSRGLLFYEQYF
TRBD1,many,TRBV5-5,TRBJ2-3,15,TGTGCCAGCAGCTTGTATACAGGGGACACAGATACGCAGTATTTT,CASSLYTGDTDTQYF
TRBD1,many,TRBV5-1,TRBJ2-7,14,TGCGCCACCAGGGGTGGGACAGAGTCCTACGAGCAGTACTTC,CATRGGTESYEQYF
NA,NA,TRBV7-9,TRBJ2-7,13,TGTGCCAGCAGCTCATCTCTAGAAACCGAGCAGTACTTC,CASSSSLETEQYF
TRBD1,NA,TRBV7-6,TRBJ2-2,15,TGTGCCCGCAGCTCGACAGGGGATGGCACCGGGGAGCTGTTTTTT,CARSSTGDGTGELFF
NA,many,TRBV30,TRBJ2-7,14,TGTGCCTGGAGTGTACTTGGCGGGCCCTACGAGCAGTACTTC,CAWSVLGGPYEQYF